The 8 T cell receptor beta chains below all came from one sample that was sequenced in a study of cytomegalovirus exposure and HLA in healthy donors. Amplification used 60 Vbeta primers and 13 Jbeta primers. Produced via immunoSEQ multiplex PCR; TCRdb's table is partial and in-frame only. The table includes 200,000 to 250,000 clones, roughly four fifths detected once. The sequenced sample was PBMCs. The receptors were sampled from a woman between 40 and 50 years old in good health and CMV-seronegative.

V gene TRBV28 combines with J gene TRBJ1-1, with D unresolved. The V gene lost 3 bases and the J gene lost 0 bases, with 8 bases spanning the gap. The CDR3 runs 14 residues. The germline V gene encodes CDR1 MDHEN and CDR2 SYDVKM. The CDR3 DNA reads as TGTGCCAGCAGTTTCCAAAACATGAACACTGAAGCTTTCTTT. This translates into CASSFQNMNTEAFF.

This CDR3 reads CASSFGGHGYEQYF. The CDR3 DNA reads TGTGCCAGCAGTTTCGGGGGTCATGGCTACGAGCAGTACTTC. This chain uses TRBV27 with TRBJ2-7; a possible D gene is TRBD2 (6 bases). V gave up 3 bases and J gave up 3 bases, with 12 bases separating them. Per the germline V gene, CDR1 is MNHEY and CDR2 is SMNVEV (reference sequence). The CDR3 consists of 14 residues.

The chain carries TRBV7-9 and TRBJ1-2, with a possible D match to TRBD1 (5 bases). The CDR3 runs 13 residues. The germline V gene has CDR1 SEHNR and CDR2 FQNEAQ (reference sequence). The V and J ends lost 3 bases and 2 bases respectively, with 7 bases between them. CDR3 loop: CASSLGGNYGYTF. CDR3 in DNA: TGTGCCAGCAGCTTGGGGGGAAACTATGGCTACACCTTC. Drawing the rest from reference TRBV7-9 and TRBJ1-2, the complete variable domain is DTGVSQNPRHKITKRGQNVTFRCDPISEHNRLYWYRQTLGQGPEFLTYFQNEAQLEKSRLLSDRFSAERPKGSFSTLEIQRTEQGDSAMYLCASSLGGNYGYTFGSGTRLTVV.

The chain recombines TRBV27 with TRBJ2-1; perhaps TRBD1 as D (5 bases). Trimming shortened V by 3 bases and J by 5 bases, and 11 bases separated the two germline ends. Per germline, CDR1 MNHEY and CDR2 SMNVEV (reference sequence). This CDR3 contains 14 residues. The CDR3 protein is CASSLFPGNNEQFF. Here the CDR3 DNA reads TGTGCCAGCAGTTTGTTTCCAGGGAACAATGAGCAGTTCTTC.

The table lists this clone with a count of one. The chain joins TRBV13 to TRBJ2-2; 7 nucleotides agree with TRBD2. Germline loops: CDR1 PRHDT, CDR2 FYEKMQ (reference sequence). The length of the CDR3 is 15 residues. V was pared by 4 bases and J by 8 bases, with 10 bases of the junction left unmatched. The DNA for the CDR3 is TGTGCCAGCAGCTCCCCCCGGGAGGCGGTGGGGGAGCTGTTTTTT. This gives the protein CASSSPREAVGELFF. The variable domain in full, completed from reference TRBV13 and TRBJ2-2, reads AAGVIQSPRHLIKEKRETATLKCYPIPRHDTVYWYQQGPGQDPQFLISFYEKMQSDKGSIPDRFSAQQFSDYHSELNMSSLELGDSALYFCASSSPREAVGELFFGEGSRLTVL.

This rearrangement joins TRBV6-6 to TRBJ1-3; 8 bases agree with TRBD1. The CDR3 is 15 amino acids. The V and J ends lost 5 bases and 0 bases, in that order; junction bases with no gene match: 3. The V gene's germline CDR1 is MNHNY and CDR2 SVGAGI (reference sequence). As DNA, the CDR3 is TGTGCCAGCAGTCCGGACAGGGCCTCTGGAAACACCATATATTTT. This translates into CASSPDRASGNTIYF.

The chain links TRBV2 to TRBJ2-6; D ambiguous. The CDR3 has 16 residues. The V end was cut by 4 bases, the J end by 3 bases, with 13 bases between. CDR1 SNHLY and CDR2 FYNNEI come from the germline V gene. The CDR3 DNA reads as TGTGCCAGCAGTGCGAACCTCCCGGGTGGGGCCAACGTCCTGACTTTC. This translates into CASSANLPGGANVLTF.

J is TRBJ1-1 and V is TRBV5-1; unclear D gene. Trimming took off 5 bases at V and 0 bases at J, with 11 bases between the two ends. Germline CDR1 reads SGHRS; CDR2 reads YFSETQ. There are 14 residues in the CDR3. CDR3 region: CASRLTYMNTEAFF. The CDR3 DNA follows: TGCGCCAGCAGACTAACTTATATGAACACTGAAGCTTTCTTT.